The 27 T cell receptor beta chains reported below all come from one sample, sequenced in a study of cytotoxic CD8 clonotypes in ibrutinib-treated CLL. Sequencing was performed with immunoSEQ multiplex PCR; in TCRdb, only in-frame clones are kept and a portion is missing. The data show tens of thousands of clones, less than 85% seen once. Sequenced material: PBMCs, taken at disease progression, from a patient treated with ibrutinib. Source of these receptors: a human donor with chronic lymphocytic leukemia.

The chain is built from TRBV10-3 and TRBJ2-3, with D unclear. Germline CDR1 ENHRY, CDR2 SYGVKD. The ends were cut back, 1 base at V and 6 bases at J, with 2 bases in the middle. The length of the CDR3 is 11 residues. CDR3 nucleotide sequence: TGTGCCATCAGTGAGTTGGATACGCAGTATTTT. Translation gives CAISELDTQYF.

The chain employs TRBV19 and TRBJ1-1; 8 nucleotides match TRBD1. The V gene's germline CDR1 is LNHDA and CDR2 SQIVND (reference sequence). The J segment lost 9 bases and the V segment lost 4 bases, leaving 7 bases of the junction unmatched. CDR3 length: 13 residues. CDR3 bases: TGTGCCAGTAGTAGTACAGGGGGTTCGAAAGCTTTCTTT. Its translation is CASSSTGGSKAFF.

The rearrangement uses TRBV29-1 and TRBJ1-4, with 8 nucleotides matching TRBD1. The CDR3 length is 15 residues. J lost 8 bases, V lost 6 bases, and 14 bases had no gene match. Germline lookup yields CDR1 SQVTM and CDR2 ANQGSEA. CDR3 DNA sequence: TGCAGCGTCAATCCAACCGGGACAGGTGGGGAAAAACTGTTTTTT. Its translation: CSVNPTGTGGEKLFF.

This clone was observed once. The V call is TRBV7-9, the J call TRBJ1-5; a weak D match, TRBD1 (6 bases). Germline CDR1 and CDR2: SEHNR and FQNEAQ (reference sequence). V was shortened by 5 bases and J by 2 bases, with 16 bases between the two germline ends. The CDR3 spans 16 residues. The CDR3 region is CASSLSRGDRNQPQHF. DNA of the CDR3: TGTGCCAGCAGCCTGTCGAGGGGGGATCGCAATCAGCCCCAGCATTTT.

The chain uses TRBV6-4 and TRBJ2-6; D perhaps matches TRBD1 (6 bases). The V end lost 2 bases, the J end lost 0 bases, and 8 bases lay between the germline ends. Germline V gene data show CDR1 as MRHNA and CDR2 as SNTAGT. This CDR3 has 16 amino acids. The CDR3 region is CASSDGGRSGANVLTF. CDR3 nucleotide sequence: TGTGCCAGCAGTGACGGGGGCCGCTCTGGGGCCAACGTCCTGACTTTC.

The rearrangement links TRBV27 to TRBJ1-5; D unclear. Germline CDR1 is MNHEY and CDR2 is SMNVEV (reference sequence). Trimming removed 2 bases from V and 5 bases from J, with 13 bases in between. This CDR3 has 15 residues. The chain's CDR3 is CASSLGSGSYQPQHF. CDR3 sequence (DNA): TGTGCCAGCAGTTTAGGATCAGGATCCTATCAGCCCCAGCATTTT.

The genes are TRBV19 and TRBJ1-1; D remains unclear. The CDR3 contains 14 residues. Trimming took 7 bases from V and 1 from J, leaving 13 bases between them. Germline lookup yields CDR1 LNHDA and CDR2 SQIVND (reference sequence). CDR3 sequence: CASIRGKGNTEAFF. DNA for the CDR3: TGTGCCAGTATTCGCGGAAAGGGGAACACTGAAGCTTTCTTT.

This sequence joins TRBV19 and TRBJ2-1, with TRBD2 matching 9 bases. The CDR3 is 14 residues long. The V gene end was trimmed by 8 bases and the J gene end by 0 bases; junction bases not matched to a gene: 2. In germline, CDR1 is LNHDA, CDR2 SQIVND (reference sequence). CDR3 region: CASQTSGSYNEQFF. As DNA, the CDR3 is TGTGCCAGTCAGACTAGCGGCTCCTACAATGAGCAGTTCTTC.

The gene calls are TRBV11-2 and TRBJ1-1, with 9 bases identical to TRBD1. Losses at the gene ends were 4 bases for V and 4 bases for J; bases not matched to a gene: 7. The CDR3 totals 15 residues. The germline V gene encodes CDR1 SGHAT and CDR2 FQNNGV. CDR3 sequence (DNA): TGTGCCAGCAGCTGGGGTACAGGGGGCGGCACTGAAGCTTTCTTT. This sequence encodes CASSWGTGGGTEAFF.

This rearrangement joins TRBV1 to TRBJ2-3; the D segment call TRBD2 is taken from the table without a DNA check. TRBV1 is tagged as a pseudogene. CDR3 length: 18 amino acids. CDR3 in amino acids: CTSSPPPLAGGSLDTQYF. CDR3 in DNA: TGCACCAGCAGCCCACCCCCACTAGCGGGAGGATCATTGGATACGCAGTATTTT.

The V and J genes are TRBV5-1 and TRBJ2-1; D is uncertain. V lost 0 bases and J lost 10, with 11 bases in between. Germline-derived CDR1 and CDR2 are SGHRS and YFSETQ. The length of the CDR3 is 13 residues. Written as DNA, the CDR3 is TGCGCCAGCAGCTTGGCAAGGGTTGAAGAGCAGTTCTTC. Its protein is CASSLARVEEQFF.

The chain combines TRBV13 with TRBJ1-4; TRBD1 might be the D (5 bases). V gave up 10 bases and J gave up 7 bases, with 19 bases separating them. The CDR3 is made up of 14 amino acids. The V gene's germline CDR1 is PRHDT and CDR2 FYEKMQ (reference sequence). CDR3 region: CATATGPYPEKLFF. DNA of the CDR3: TGTGCCACCGCGACGGGGCCCTATCCTGAAAAACTGTTTTTT. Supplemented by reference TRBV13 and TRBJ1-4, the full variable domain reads AAGVIQSPRHLIKEKRETATLKCYPIPRHDTVYWYQQGPGQDPQFLISFYEKMQSDKGSIPDRFSAQQFSDYHSELNMSSLELGDSALYFCATATGPYPEKLFFGSGTQLSVL.

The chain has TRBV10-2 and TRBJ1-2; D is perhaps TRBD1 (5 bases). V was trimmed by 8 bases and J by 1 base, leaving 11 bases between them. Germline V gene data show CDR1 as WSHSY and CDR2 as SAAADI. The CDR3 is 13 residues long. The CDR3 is CASQGWGNYGYTF. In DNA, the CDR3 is TGCGCCAGCCAGGGATGGGGTAACTATGGCTACACCTTC.

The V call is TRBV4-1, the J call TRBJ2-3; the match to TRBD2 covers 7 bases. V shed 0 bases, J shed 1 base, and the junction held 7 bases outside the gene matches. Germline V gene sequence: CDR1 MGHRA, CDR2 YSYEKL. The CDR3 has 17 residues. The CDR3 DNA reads TGCGCCAGCAGCCAAGATGGTGCTAGCGGCCGCACAGATACGCAGTATTTT. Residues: CASSQDGASGRTDTQYF.

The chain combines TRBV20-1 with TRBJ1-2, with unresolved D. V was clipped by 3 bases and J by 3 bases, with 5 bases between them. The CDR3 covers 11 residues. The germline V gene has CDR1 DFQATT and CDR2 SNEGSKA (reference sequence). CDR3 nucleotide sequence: TGCAGTGCTAGGGACGACTATGGCTACACCTTC. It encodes CSARDDYGYTF.

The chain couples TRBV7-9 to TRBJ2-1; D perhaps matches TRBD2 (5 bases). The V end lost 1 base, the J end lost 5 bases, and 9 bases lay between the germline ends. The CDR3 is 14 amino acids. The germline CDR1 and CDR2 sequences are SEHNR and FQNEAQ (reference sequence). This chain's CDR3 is CASSLGLADNEQFF. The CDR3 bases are TGTGCCAGCAGCTTAGGGCTAGCCGACAATGAGCAGTTCTTC.

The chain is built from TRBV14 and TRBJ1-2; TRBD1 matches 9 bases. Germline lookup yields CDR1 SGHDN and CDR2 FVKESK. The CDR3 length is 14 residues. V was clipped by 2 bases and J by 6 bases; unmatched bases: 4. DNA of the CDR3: TGTGCCAGCAGCCAATCAAGACAGGGGGATGGCTACACCTTC. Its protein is CASSQSRQGDGYTF.

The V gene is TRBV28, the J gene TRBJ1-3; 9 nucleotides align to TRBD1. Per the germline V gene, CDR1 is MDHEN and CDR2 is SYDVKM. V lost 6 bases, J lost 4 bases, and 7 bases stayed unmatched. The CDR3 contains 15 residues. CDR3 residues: CASSFDRGSGNTIYF. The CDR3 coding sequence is TGTGCCAGCAGCTTCGACAGGGGGTCCGGAAACACCATATATTTT.

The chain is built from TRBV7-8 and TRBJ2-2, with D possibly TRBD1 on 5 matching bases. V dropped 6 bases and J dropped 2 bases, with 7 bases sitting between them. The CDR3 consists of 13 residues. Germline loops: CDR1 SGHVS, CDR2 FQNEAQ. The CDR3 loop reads CASRGQNTGELFF. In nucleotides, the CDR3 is TGTGCCAGCAGAGGACAAAACACCGGGGAGCTGTTTTTT.

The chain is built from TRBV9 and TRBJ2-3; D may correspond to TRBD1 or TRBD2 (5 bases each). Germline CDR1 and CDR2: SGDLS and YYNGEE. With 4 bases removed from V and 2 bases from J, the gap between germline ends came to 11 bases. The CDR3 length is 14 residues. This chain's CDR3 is CASSREGNTDTQYF. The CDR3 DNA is TGTGCCAGCAGCCGTGAGGGGAACACAGATACGCAGTATTTT.

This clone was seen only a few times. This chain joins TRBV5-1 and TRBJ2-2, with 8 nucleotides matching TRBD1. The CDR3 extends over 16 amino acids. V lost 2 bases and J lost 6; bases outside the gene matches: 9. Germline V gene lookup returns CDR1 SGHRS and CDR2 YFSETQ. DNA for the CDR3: TGCGCCAGCAGCTTTTTTGCAGGGGGCTTGGCCGGGGAGCTGTTTTTT. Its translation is CASSFFAGGLAGELFF.

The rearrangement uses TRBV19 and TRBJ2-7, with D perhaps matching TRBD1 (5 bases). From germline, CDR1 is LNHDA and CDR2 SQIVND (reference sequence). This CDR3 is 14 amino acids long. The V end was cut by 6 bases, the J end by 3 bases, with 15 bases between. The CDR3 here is CASSITHQGYEQYF. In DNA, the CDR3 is TGTGCCAGTAGCATTACCCACCAGGGCTACGAGCAGTACTTC.

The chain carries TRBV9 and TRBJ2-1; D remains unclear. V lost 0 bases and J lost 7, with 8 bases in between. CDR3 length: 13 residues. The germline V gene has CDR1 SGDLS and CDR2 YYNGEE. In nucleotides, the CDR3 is TGTGCCAGCAGCGTAGGCTTCACGAATGAGCAGTTCTTC. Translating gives CASSVGFTNEQFF.

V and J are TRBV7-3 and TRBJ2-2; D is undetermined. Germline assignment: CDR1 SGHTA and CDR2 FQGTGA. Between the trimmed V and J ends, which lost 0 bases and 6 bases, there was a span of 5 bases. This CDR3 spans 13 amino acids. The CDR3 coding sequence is TGTGCCAGCAGCTTAACTAGATCCGGGGAGCTGTTTTTT. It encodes CASSLTRSGELFF.

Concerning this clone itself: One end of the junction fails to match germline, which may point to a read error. CDR3 coding DNA: TGTGCCAGCATGCTTGGGGGCAAACAGCCCCAGCATTTT. Residues: CASMLGGKQPQHF. The chain combines TRBV2 with TRBJ1-5; a weak D match, TRBD1 (6 bases). Germline lookup yields CDR1 SNHLY and CDR2 FYNNEI. The CDR3 sequence is 13 residues long.

CDR3 bases: TGTGCCAGCAGCAAAACAGGGGGAAGTTCCTACGAGCAGTACTTC. Translated: CASSKTGGSSYEQYF. The chain carries TRBV7-6 and TRBJ2-7, with 8 bases that match TRBD1. The CDR3 is 15 amino acids. CDR1 SGHVS and CDR2 FNYEAQ come from the germline V gene. The V and J ends lost 5 bases and 1 base, in that order; junction bases with no gene match: 7.

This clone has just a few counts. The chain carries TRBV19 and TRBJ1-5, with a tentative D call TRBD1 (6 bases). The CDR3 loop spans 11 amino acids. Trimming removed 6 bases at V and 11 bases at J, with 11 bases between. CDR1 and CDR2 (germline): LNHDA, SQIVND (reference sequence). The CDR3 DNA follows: TGTGCCAGTAGAGTAGGGGGGGCCCAGCATTTT. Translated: CASRVGGAQHF. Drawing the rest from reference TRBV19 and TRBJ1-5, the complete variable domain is DGGITQSPKYLFRKEGQNVTLSCEQNLNHDAMYWYRQDPGQGLRLIYYSQIVNDFQKGDIAEGYSVSREKKESFPLTVTSAQKNPTAFYLCASRVGGAQHFGDGTRLSIL.